Listed below are T cell receptor beta chains from one sample, sequenced in a study of T cells in Graves' hyperthyroidism and ophthalmopathy. TCRdb reprocessed the multiplex PCR reads via MiXCR and lists one record per CDR3 protein. This table holds nearly 600,000 distinct CDR3 sequences, roughly 13% found once. The specimen was blood. Receptors were obtained from a woman in her thirties with Graves' hyperthyroidism that later progressed to Graves' ophthalmopathy. CDR3s include the opening cysteine and the closing phenylalanine or tryptophan. The D gene is left open where the match is weak. For some rows the clone size is stated as once, few or many, or as a class when expanded; others skip it.

j_call: TRBJ1-2; d_call: TRBD1; clone_size: many; v_call: TRBV6-6; cdr3_aa: CASSYDGQGGGYGYTF; cdr3_nt: TGTGCCAGCAGTTACGACGGACAGGGTGGAGGCTATGGCTACACCTTC
j_call: TRBJ2-7; d_call: NA; clone_size: many; v_call: TRBV27; cdr3_aa: CASGFGGGEQYF; cdr3_nt: TGTGCCAGCGGCTTCGGAGGAGGCGAGCAGTACTTC
j_call: TRBJ1-5; d_call: NA; clone_size: many; v_call: TRBV5-6; cdr3_aa: CASSLAGGAQPQHF; cdr3_nt: TGTGCCAGCAGCCTGGCGGGCGGAGCTCAGCCCCAGCATTTT
j_call: TRBJ2-7; d_call: NA; clone_size: NA; v_call: TRBV28; cdr3_aa: CASSSVGVEQYF; cdr3_nt: TGTGCCAGCAGTTCCGTAGGGGTCGAGCAGTACTTC
j_call: TRBJ2-7; d_call: NA; clone_size: few; v_call: TRBV19; cdr3_aa: CASSHNRETTYEQYF; cdr3_nt: TGTGCCAGTAGCCATAACCGGGAGACGACCTACGAGCAGTACTTC
j_call: TRBJ2-1; d_call: NA; clone_size: few; v_call: TRBV7-3; cdr3_aa: CASSLRPETYNEQFF; cdr3_nt: TGTGCCAGCAGCTTAAGGCCTGAAACCTACAATGAGCAGTTCTTC
j_call: TRBJ1-6; d_call: NA; clone_size: many; v_call: TRBV28; cdr3_aa: CASSLSGEIPYNSPLHF; cdr3_nt: TGTGCCAGCAGTTTATCGGGGGAGATCCCCTATAATTCACCCCTCCACTTT
j_call: TRBJ2-1; d_call: TRBD2; clone_size: NA; v_call: TRBV19; cdr3_aa: CASRAQREGQDEQFF; cdr3_nt: TGTGCCAGTAGGGCCCAGCGGGAGGGCCAGGATGAGCAGTTCTTC
j_call: TRBJ2-7; d_call: TRBD1; clone_size: many; v_call: TRBV28; cdr3_aa: CASSLGTAPTYEQYF; cdr3_nt: TGTGCCAGCAGTTTAGGGACAGCCCCGACCTACGAGCAGTACTTC
j_call: TRBJ2-7; d_call: TRBD2; clone_size: many; v_call: TRBV20-1; cdr3_aa: CSARGPAGGPHEQYF; cdr3_nt: TGCAGTGCTAGAGGCCCAGCGGGAGGGCCCCACGAGCAGTACTTC
j_call: TRBJ2-5; d_call: TRBD2; clone_size: few; v_call: TRBV7-3; cdr3_aa: CASSLGLADQKTQYF; cdr3_nt: TGTGCCAGCAGCTTAGGACTAGCGGACCAAAAGACCCAGTACTTC
j_call: TRBJ2-7; d_call: TRBD2; clone_size: few; v_call: TRBV27; cdr3_aa: CASRSGTSNEQYF; cdr3_nt: TGTGCCAGCAGGTCCGGGACTAGTAACGAGCAGTACTTC
j_call: TRBJ1-2; d_call: NA; clone_size: NA; v_call: TRBV19; cdr3_aa: CASRISHYGYTF; cdr3_nt: TGTGCCAGTAGGATTAGCCACTATGGCTACACCTTC
j_call: TRBJ2-3; d_call: NA; clone_size: NA; v_call: TRBV10-3; cdr3_aa: CAISETAGGTDTQYF; cdr3_nt: TGTGCCATCAGTGAGACGGCAGGGGGCACAGATACGCAGTATTTT
j_call: TRBJ1-1; d_call: NA; clone_size: many; v_call: TRBV11-2; cdr3_aa: CASTFSFNTEAFF; cdr3_nt: TGTGCCAGCACCTTCAGTTTTAACACTGAAGCTTTCTTT
j_call: TRBJ2-2; d_call: NA; clone_size: NA; v_call: TRBV28; cdr3_aa: CASGRLQPTGELFF; cdr3_nt: TGTGCCAGCGGGAGACTACAACCCACCGGGGAGCTGTTTTTT
j_call: TRBJ2-7; d_call: TRBD2; clone_size: NA; v_call: TRBV19; cdr3_aa: CASSISHHHSGRAYEQYF; cdr3_nt: TGTGCCAGTAGTATCTCTCACCACCATAGCGGGAGGGCCTACGAGCAGTACTTC
j_call: TRBJ2-6; d_call: TRBD1; clone_size: few; v_call: TRBV19; cdr3_aa: CASTPGQGNGANVLTF; cdr3_nt: TGTGCCAGCACCCCGGGACAGGGTAACGGGGCCAACGTCCTGACTTTC
j_call: TRBJ1-2; d_call: TRBD1; clone_size: many; v_call: TRBV27; cdr3_aa: CASSPRQGLYGYTF; cdr3_nt: TGTGCCAGCAGTCCCCGACAGGGTCTCTATGGCTACACCTTC
j_call: TRBJ1-2; d_call: NA; clone_size: many; v_call: TRBV20-1; cdr3_aa: CSASRDIYGYTF; cdr3_nt: TGCAGTGCTTCCCGGGACATCTATGGCTACACCTTC
j_call: TRBJ1-2; d_call: TRBD1; clone_size: many; v_call: TRBV7-2; cdr3_aa: CASSGYRGNGYTF; cdr3_nt: TGTGCCAGCAGCGGGTACAGGGGGAATGGCTACACCTTC
j_call: TRBJ2-1; d_call: TRBD2; clone_size: many; v_call: TRBV6-1; cdr3_aa: CASGVIAGTYNEQFF; cdr3_nt: TGTGCCAGCGGTGTTATAGCGGGGACCTACAATGAGCAGTTCTTC
j_call: TRBJ2-1; d_call: NA; clone_size: many; v_call: TRBV7-8; cdr3_aa: CASSLDQGYNEQFF; cdr3_nt: TGTGCCAGCAGCTTAGACCAGGGGTACAATGAGCAGTTCTTC
j_call: TRBJ2-3; d_call: NA; clone_size: few; v_call: TRBV3-1; cdr3_aa: CASSPRDPDTQYF; cdr3_nt: TGTGCCAGCAGCCCCCGGGACCCAGATACGCAGTATTTT
j_call: TRBJ1-5; d_call: NA; clone_size: many; v_call: TRBV7-8; cdr3_aa: CASSLVQGGGQPQHF; cdr3_nt: TGTGCCAGCAGCTTAGTGCAGGGCGGAGGTCAGCCCCAGCATTTT
j_call: TRBJ1-2; d_call: TRBD1; clone_size: few; v_call: TRBV12-3/TRBV12-4; cdr3_aa: CASSLASGTGGNYGYTF; cdr3_nt: TGTGCCAGCAGTTTGGCCTCCGGGACAGGGGGAAACTATGGCTACACCTTC
j_call: TRBJ1-2; d_call: TRBD1; clone_size: many; v_call: TRBV12-3/TRBV12-4; cdr3_aa: CASNPGQVSTIYGYTF; cdr3_nt: TGTGCCAGCAACCCGGGACAGGTCTCAACCATCTATGGCTACACCTTC
j_call: TRBJ2-1; d_call: NA; clone_size: NA; v_call: TRBV27; cdr3_aa: CAVGTHLRNEQFF; cdr3_nt: TGTGCCGTGGGGACTCACCTGAGGAATGAGCAGTTCTTC
j_call: TRBJ2-4; d_call: TRBD1; clone_size: few; v_call: TRBV18; cdr3_aa: CASSPLTSTGYLAKNIQYF; cdr3_nt: TGTGCCAGCTCGCCGCTAACCTCGACAGGGTATCTAGCCAAAAACATTCAGTACTTC
j_call: TRBJ1-1; d_call: NA; clone_size: many; v_call: TRBV9; cdr3_aa: CASSVGTAEAFF; cdr3_nt: TGTGCCAGCAGCGTCGGGACGGCTGAAGCTTTCTTT
j_call: TRBJ2-4; d_call: TRBD2; clone_size: many; v_call: TRBV6-6; cdr3_aa: CASSYAGGPENIQYF; cdr3_nt: TGTGCCAGCAGTTACGCGGGAGGGCCGGAAAACATTCAGTACTTC
j_call: TRBJ2-7; d_call: NA; clone_size: NA; v_call: TRBV19; cdr3_aa: CASSKEDTSYEQYF; cdr3_nt: TGTGCCAGTAGTAAAGAGGACACTTCCTACGAGCAGTACTTC
j_call: TRBJ1-4; d_call: NA; clone_size: many; v_call: TRBV27; cdr3_aa: CASSFPNEKLFF; cdr3_nt: TGTGCCAGCAGTTTCCCCAATGAAAAACTGTTTTTT
j_call: TRBJ2-1; d_call: NA; clone_size: many; v_call: TRBV12-3/TRBV12-4; cdr3_aa: CASCYTGPYNEQFF; cdr3_nt: TGTGCCAGCTGTTATACGGGTCCCTACAATGAGCAGTTCTTC
j_call: TRBJ2-7; d_call: NA; clone_size: many; v_call: TRBV18; cdr3_aa: CASSPGDPTVYEQYF; cdr3_nt: TGTGCCAGCTCACCCGGAGATCCCACGGTCTACGAGCAGTACTTC
j_call: TRBJ2-1; d_call: TRBD2; clone_size: NA; v_call: TRBV7-3; cdr3_aa: CASSPVSSGSSYNEQFF; cdr3_nt: TGTGCCAGCAGCCCTGTATCTAGCGGGAGTTCCTACAATGAGCAGTTCTTC
j_call: TRBJ2-1; d_call: TRBD2; clone_size: many; v_call: TRBV24-1; cdr3_aa: CATSDYGSGSSGNEQFF; cdr3_nt: TGTGCCACCAGTGATTACGGTAGCGGGAGCTCAGGAAATGAGCAGTTCTTC
j_call: TRBJ2-1; d_call: TRBD1; clone_size: many; v_call: TRBV11-2; cdr3_aa: CASSLDHTGGHEQFF; cdr3_nt: TGTGCCAGCAGCTTAGATCACACAGGGGGCCATGAGCAGTTCTTC
j_call: TRBJ1-6; d_call: NA; clone_size: NA; v_call: TRBV27; cdr3_aa: CATLGGPGSPLHF; cdr3_nt: TGTGCCACCCTAGGCGGACCCGGTTCACCCCTCCACTTT
j_call: TRBJ2-7; d_call: NA; clone_size: many; v_call: TRBV5-1; cdr3_aa: CASSITSSYEQYF; cdr3_nt: TGCGCCAGCAGCATTACTTCTTCCTACGAGCAGTACTTC
j_call: TRBJ2-5; d_call: NA; clone_size: many; v_call: TRBV20-1; cdr3_aa: CSARGTSETQYF; cdr3_nt: TGCAGTGCTAGGGGGACGTCGGAGACCCAGTACTTC